The rows below give T cell receptor beta chains drawn from one sample of a study of blood T cell repertoires in COVID-19. Method: immunoSEQ multiplex PCR; TCRdb's copy keeps in-frame clones and lacks some. The sample lists around 140,000 clones; roughly 75% were seen once. What was sequenced was PBMCs or T cells enriched from blood (not recorded which). Receptor source: a woman between 45 and 65 years old who had recovered from COVID-19. Each CDR3 is given with its conserved first and last residue. D genes are given only for firm matches. Clone size is stated in some rows and not others, as once, few, many or a class when expanded.

>17|-|TRBJ1-1|-|TRBV5-5
TGTGCCAGCAGCTTGCGGCAGGACTACAGTCTTGGCACTGAAGCTTTCTTT
CASSLRQDYSLGTEAFF
>17|-|TRBJ1-2|TRBD1|TRBV11-2
TGTGCCAGCAGCTTATCAATCCTGACAGGGGGCGGGAATGGCTACACCTTC
CASSLSILTGGGNGYTF
>14|few|TRBJ2-5|-|TRBV11-2
TGTGCCAGCAGCTTAGTCGGTGGGGGCCACCCCCGGTACTTC
CASSLVGGGHPRYF
>13|once|TRBJ1-2|-|TRBV11-2
TGTGCCAGCAGCGAACGACAGGCGCTAGGCTACACCTTC
CASSERQALGYTF
>14|-|TRBJ2-7|TRBD1|TRBV2
TGTGCCAGCACACAGACAGGGCTTTCCTACGAGCAGTACTTC
CASTQTGLSYEQYF
>15|-|TRBJ2-2|TRBD1|TRBV19
TGTGCCAGTAGCCTAGACAGGGCTTTAGTCGGGGAGCTGTTTTTT
CASSLDRALVGELFF
>15|once|TRBJ2-2|TRBD2|TRBV5-1
TGCGCCAGCAGCTCTCTAGCGGGGGGTACCGGGGAGCTGTTTTTT
CASSSLAGGTGELFF
>15|-|TRBJ1-6|-|TRBV2
TGTGCCAGCACAGGACAGAGCTCCTATAATTCACCCCTCCACTTT
CASTGQSSYNSPLHF
>18|-|TRBJ1-4|-|TRBV23-1
TGCGCCAGCAGTCCCAATCTGCAGATGGGGGGGGTTAATGAAAAACTGTTTTTT
CASSPNLQMGGVNEKLFF
>17|-|TRBJ1-4|-|TRBV6-6
TGTGCCAGCAGTCACCGACCCCCACGGAGAACTAATGAAAAACTGTTTTTT
CASSHRPPRRTNEKLFF
>14|-|TRBJ2-7|-|TRBV7-2
TGTGCCAGCAGCTTAGGGGCTGGCTTTCTCGAGCAGTACTTC
CASSLGAGFLEQYF
>13|-|TRBJ1-5|TRBD1|TRBV11-1
TGTGCCAGCAGCCAGGGGGCCCTACAGCCCCAGCATTTT
CASSQGALQPQHF
>17|-|TRBJ1-3|-|TRBV18
TGTGCCAGCTCACCCTTGACAGGTACAAGCTCTGGAAACACCATATATTTT
CASSPLTGTSSGNTIYF
>12|-|TRBJ2-5|TRBD1|TRBV12-3/TRBV12-4
TGTGCCAGCAGTTCTGGACAGGCGACCCAGTACTTC
CASSSGQATQYF
>13|many|TRBJ1-1|-|TRBV7-9
TGTGCCAGCAGCTTGACAGGCGGGACTGAAGCTTTCTTT
CASSLTGGTEAFF
>13|-|TRBJ1-4|-|TRBV6-1
TGTGCCAGCAACAGGGATCTCGGTGAAAAACTGTTTTTT
CASNRDLGEKLFF
>13|-|TRBJ1-1|-|TRBV3-1/TRBV3-2
TGTGCCAGCAGCCAAGCAGGAAAGGCTGAAGCTTTCTTT
CASSQAGKAEAFF
>14|-|TRBJ1-2|TRBD1|TRBV19
TGTGCCAGTAGACCGGGACAGAGGGTTGGTGGCTACACCTTC
CASRPGQRVGGYTF
>14|-|TRBJ2-5|TRBD1|TRBV5-1
TGCGCCAGCAGCTCAGACAGGGTCCAAGAGACCCAGTACTTC
CASSSDRVQETQYF
>13|-|TRBJ2-7|-|TRBV29-1
TGCAGCGTTGTACAGGGAACTCTTGCAGAGCAGTACTTC
CSVVQGTLAEQYF
>14|-|TRBJ2-3|-|TRBV10-3
TGTGCCATCACCGAGGGGGGGGGCACAGATACGCAGTATTTT
CAITEGGGTDTQYF
>15|-|TRBJ1-3|-|TRBV6-5
TGTGCCAGCAGTCCCCCCCGGGATACTGGAAACACCATATATTTT
CASSPPRDTGNTIYF
>13|many|TRBJ1-4|-|TRBV3-1/TRBV3-2
TGTGCCAGCGGGACTGGGGAAGTTCGAAAACTGTTTTTT
CASGTGEVRKLFF
>14|-|TRBJ2-3|TRBD2|TRBV10-2
TGCGCCAGCGGACTAGCGGGGAACACAGATACGCAGTATTTT
CASGLAGNTDTQYF
>15|-|TRBJ2-2|TRBD1|TRBV9
TGTGCCAGCAGCGCCGGGGCAGGGGGCACCGGGGAGCTGTTTTTT
CASSAGAGGTGELFF
>16|-|TRBJ2-1|-|TRBV15
TGTGCCACCAGCAGAGTCACCTCACGCGGGACTGAAGAGCAGTTCTTC
CATSRVTSRGTEEQFF
>14|-|TRBJ2-3|TRBD2|TRBV28
TGTGCGGTAGCGGGGGGGCCGGTCACAGATACGCAGTATTTT
CAVAGGPVTDTQYF
>17|-|TRBJ1-1|-|TRBV6-6
TGTGCCAGCAGTCAACACACCCTAAGGGGCTCGGTCACTGAAGCTTTCTTT
CASSQHTLRGSVTEAFF
>14|-|TRBJ2-2|-|TRBV27
TGTGCCAGCAGTTTGGGCAGAGACACCGGGGAGCTGTTTTTT
CASSLGRDTGELFF
>14|-|TRBJ2-5|-|TRBV5-4
TGTGCCAGCGCGCCCCAGACAGGGAGGGAGACCCAGTACTTC
CASAPQTGRETQYF
>16|-|TRBJ1-6|TRBD1|TRBV9
TGTGCCAGCAGCCCCAATCGTCTGGGACAGGGGGAACCCCTCCACTTT
CASSPNRLGQGEPLHF
>15|-|TRBJ2-4|TRBD1|TRBV6-1
TGTGCCAGCAGTGACGCACAGGGGGCCAAAAACATTCAGTACTTC
CASSDAQGAKNIQYF
>15|-|TRBJ1-1|-|TRBV11-3
TGTGCCAGCAGCACCTCCTCCGGGTCCAACACTGAAGCTTTCTTT
CASSTSSGSNTEAFF
>14|-|TRBJ1-1|-|TRBV7-9
TGTGCCAGCAGCCTCCGGGACCAGGGGACTGAAGCTTTCTTT
CASSLRDQGTEAFF
>13|once|TRBJ1-1|-|TRBV7-2
TGTGCCAGCAGCTGGGAACAGGGCTCTGAAGCTTTCTTT
CASSWEQGSEAFF
>14|-|TRBJ1-5|-|TRBV28
TGTGCCAGCAGCTCCACAGGTTACAATCAGCCCCAGCATTTT
CASSSTGYNQPQHF
>15|-|TRBJ2-3|TRBD2|TRBV29-1
TGCAGCGTTGAGAGGGAGGGCGCGGGGACAGATACGCAGTATTTT
CSVEREGAGTDTQYF
>12|-|TRBJ1-1|-|TRBV6-5
TGTGCCAGCAGCCACAACGGGAGAATCGCTTTCTTT
CASSHNGRIAFF
>15|-|TRBJ1-5|-|TRBV28
TGTGCCAGCAGTTTCGCCTCCGAGGGCAATCAGCCCCAGCATTTT
CASSFASEGNQPQHF
>15|-|TRBJ1-1|-|TRBV2
TGTGCCAGCAGTGTAGGTGGAGGGGTGAGCACTGAAGCTTTCTTT
CASSVGGGVSTEAFF
>14|once|TRBJ2-3|TRBD1|TRBV2
TGTGCCAGCAGAGCCGGGACAGGGGCAGATACGCAGTATTTT
CASRAGTGADTQYF
>15|-|TRBJ1-1|-|TRBV7-9
TGTGCCAGCAGCTTAGGTGGTCAGGGCAGTACTGAAGCTTTCTTT
CASSLGGQGSTEAFF
>15|-|TRBJ1-3|-|TRBV6-5
TGTGCCAGCAGCCCCCAGGGGCTTTCTGGAAACACCATATATTTT
CASSPQGLSGNTIYF
>16|-|TRBJ1-4|-|TRBV28
TGTGCCAGCAGTTTTAGGACAACCCGGCCCTGGGAAAAACTGTTTTTT
CASSFRTTRPWEKLFF
>12|-|TRBJ1-2|-|TRBV28
TGTGCCAGCAGTGATACAGGGTATGGCTACACCTTC
CASSDTGYGYTF
>14|once|TRBJ2-2|TRBD1|TRBV29-1
TGCAGCGTCGGACAGGGGGCCCTATCCGGGGAGCTGTTTTTT
CSVGQGALSGELFF
>17|-|TRBJ2-2|TRBD2|TRBV5-4
TGTGCCAGCAGCGCCGGACTAGCGGGGGGGAACACCGGGGAGCTGTTTTTT
CASSAGLAGGNTGELFF
>15|-|TRBJ1-5|TRBD1|TRBV7-2
TGTGCCAGCAGCCCCCGGACAGGTCGGGGCCAGCCCCAGCATTTT
CASSPRTGRGQPQHF
>13|-|TRBJ1-6|-|TRBV11-3
TGTGCCAGCAGCTTAGGGGGGGATTCACCCCTCCACTTT
CASSLGGDSPLHF
>14|few|TRBJ1-2|TRBD1|TRBV16
TGTGCCAGCAGCCACCGAAAACAGGGGGACGGCTACACCTTC
CASSHRKQGDGYTF